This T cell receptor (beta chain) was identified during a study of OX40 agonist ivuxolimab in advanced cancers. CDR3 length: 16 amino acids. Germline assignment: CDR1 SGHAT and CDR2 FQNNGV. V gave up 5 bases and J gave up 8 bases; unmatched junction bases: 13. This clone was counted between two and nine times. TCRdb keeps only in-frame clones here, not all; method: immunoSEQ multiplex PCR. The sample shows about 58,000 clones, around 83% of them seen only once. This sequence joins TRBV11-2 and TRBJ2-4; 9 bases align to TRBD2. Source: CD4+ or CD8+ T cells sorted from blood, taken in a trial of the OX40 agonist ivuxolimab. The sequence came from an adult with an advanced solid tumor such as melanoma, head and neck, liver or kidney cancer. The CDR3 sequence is CASSPRSGGGVYIQYF. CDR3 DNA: TGTGCCAGCAGCCCGCGGTCGGGCGGGGGGGTCTACATTCAGTACTTC.